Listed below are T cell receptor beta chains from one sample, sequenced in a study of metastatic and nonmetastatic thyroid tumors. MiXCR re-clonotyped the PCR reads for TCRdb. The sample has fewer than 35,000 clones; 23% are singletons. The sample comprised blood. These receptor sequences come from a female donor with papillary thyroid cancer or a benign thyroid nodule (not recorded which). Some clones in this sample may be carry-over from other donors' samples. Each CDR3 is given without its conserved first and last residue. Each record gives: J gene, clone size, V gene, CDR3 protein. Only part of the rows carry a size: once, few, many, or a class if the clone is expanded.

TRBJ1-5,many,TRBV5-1,ASSLAFAVTVRCWPQH
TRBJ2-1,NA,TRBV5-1,ANSWVRTREQF
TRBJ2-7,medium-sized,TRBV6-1,ASSPTLASGRHEQY
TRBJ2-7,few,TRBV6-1,ASLSGGAY
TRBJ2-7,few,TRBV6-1,ASNRGGLQQY
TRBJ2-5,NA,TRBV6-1,ASIPLRGTQY
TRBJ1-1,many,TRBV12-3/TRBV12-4,ASSFGGPNTEAF
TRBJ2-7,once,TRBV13,ASSGSRGTSYEQY
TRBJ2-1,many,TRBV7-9,ASSLGTSGNYNEQF
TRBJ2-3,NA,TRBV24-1,ATIYSNGLGTDTQY
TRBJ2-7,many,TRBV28,ASSATAAYEQY
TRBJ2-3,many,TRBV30,AWSRGRGDTQY
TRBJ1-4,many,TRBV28,ASSPTGVGANEKLF